This T cell receptor beta chain originates from a study of blood T cells in healthy people across ages. This clonotype turned up a few times. A J-beta primer mix and a sample-barcoded 5' primer were used in a second PCR of roughly 7 to 12 cycles. A single record per CDR3 protein comes from TCRdb applying MiXCR to the 5' RACE reads. The sample has over a million distinct CDR3 sequences, roughly 40% seen once. Trimming removed 4 bases from V and 0 bases from J, with 14 bases in between. From germline, CDR1 is SGHRS and CDR2 YFSETQ. The length of the CDR3 is 15 residues. The sample taken for sequencing was blood. The origin of this receptor is a woman between 18 and 29 years old in good health. The V and J genes are TRBV5-1 and TRBJ2-7; D is tentatively TRBD1 or TRBD2 (5 bases each). The CDR3 loop reads CASSIDGTSSYEQYF. The DNA for the CDR3 is TGCGCCAGCAGCATCGACGGGACCAGCTCCTACGAGCAGTACTTC.